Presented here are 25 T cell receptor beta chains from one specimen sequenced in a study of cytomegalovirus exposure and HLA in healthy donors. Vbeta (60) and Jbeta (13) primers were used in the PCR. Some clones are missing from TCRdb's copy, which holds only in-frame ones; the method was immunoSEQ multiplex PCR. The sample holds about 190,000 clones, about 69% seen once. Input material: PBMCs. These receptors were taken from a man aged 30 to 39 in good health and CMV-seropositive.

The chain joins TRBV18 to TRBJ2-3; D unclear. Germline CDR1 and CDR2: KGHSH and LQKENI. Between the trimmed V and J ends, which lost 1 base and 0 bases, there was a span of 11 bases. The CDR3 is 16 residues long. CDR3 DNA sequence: TGTGCCAGCTCACCACTCTCACAGATTAGCACAGATACGCAGTATTTT. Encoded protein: CASSPLSQISTDTQYF.

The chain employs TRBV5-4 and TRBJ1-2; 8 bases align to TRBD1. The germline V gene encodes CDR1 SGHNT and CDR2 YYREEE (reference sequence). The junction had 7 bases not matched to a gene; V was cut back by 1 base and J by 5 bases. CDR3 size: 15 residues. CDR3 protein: CASSLFRTGTYGYTF. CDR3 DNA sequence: TGTGCCAGCAGCTTGTTCCGGACAGGGACTTATGGCTACACCTTC.

CDR3 sequence reads: CASSLALTLAGADTQYF. In DNA form, the CDR3 reads TGTGCCAGCAGCTTAGCCCTCACACTAGCGGGAGCAGATACGCAGTATTTT. V is TRBV7-9 and J is TRBJ2-3; 11 bases align to TRBD2. Germline V gene lookup returns CDR1 SEHNR and CDR2 FQNEAQ (reference sequence). J was trimmed by 4 bases and V by 0 bases; bases with no gene match: 6. The CDR3 has 17 residues.

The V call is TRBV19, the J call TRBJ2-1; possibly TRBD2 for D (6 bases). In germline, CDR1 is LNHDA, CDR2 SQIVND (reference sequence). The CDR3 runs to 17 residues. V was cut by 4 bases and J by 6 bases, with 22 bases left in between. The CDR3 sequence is CASSSHLGGTLTNEQFF. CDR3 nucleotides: TGTGCCAGTAGTAGCCACTTGGGGGGAACCCTTACCAATGAGCAGTTCTTC.

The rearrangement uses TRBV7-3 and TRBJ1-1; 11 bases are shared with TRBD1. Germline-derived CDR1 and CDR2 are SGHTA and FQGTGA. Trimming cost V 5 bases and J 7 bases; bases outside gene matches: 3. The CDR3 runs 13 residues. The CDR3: CASSPGTGGEAFF. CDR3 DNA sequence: TGTGCCAGCAGCCCCGGGACAGGGGGTGAAGCTTTCTTT.

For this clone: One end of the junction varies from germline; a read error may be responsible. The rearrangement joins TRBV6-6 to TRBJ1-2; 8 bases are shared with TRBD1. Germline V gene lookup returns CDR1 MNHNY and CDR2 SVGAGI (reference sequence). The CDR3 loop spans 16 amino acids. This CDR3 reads CASSIDRGPTLDGYAF. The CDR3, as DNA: TGTGCCAGCAGCATCGACAGGGGCCCCACTCTTGATGGCTACGCCTTC.

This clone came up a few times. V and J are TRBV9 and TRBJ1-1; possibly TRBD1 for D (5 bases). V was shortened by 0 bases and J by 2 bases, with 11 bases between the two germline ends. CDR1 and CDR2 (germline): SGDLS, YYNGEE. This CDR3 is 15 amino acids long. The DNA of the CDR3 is TGTGCCAGCAGCGTAGAGGGCAGGGTAAACACTGAAGCTTTCTTT. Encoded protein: CASSVEGRVNTEAFF.

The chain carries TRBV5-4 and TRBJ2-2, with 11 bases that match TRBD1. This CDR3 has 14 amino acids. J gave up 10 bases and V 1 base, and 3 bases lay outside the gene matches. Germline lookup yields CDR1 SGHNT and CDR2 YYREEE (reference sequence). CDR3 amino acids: CASSLRTGGAELFF. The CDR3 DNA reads TGTGCCAGCAGCTTGAGGACAGGGGGCGCGGAGCTGTTTTTT.

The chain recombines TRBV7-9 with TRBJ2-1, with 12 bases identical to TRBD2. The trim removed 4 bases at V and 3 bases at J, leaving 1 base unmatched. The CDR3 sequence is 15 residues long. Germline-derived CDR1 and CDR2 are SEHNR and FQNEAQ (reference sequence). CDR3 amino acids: CASSSTSGSYNEQFF. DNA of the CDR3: TGTGCCAGCAGCTCGACTAGCGGGAGCTACAATGAGCAGTTCTTC. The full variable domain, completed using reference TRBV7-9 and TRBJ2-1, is DTGVSQNPRHKITKRGQNVTFRCDPISEHNRLYWYRQTLGQGPEFLTYFQNEAQLEKSRLLSDRFSAERPKGSFSTLEIQRTEQGDSAMYLCASSSTSGSYNEQFFGPGTRLTVL.

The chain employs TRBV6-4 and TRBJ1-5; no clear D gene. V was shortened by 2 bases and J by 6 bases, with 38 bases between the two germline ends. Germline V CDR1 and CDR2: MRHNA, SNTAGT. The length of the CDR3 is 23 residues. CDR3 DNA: TGTGCCAGCAGTGACCACGGCACTAGTGTGCTGTGTTACCCGGTGCGCACATGTCAGCCCCAGCATTTT. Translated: CASSDHGTSVLCYPVRTCQPQHF.

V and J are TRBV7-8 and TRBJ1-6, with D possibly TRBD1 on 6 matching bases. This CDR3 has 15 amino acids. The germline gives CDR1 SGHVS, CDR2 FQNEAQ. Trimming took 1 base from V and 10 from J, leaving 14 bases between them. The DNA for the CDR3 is TGTGCCAGCAGCTTAGGGGCAGGGGTGTACTCACCCCTCCACTTT. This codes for CASSLGAGVYSPLHF.

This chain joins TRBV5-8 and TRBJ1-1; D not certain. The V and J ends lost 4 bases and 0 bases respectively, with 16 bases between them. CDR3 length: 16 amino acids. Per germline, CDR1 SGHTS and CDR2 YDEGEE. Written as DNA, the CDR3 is TGTGCCAGCAGCATAGGAGACGGGTGGGTGAACACTGAAGCTTTCTTT. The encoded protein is CASSIGDGWVNTEAFF.

The CDR3 DNA follows: TGTGCCAGCAGCTCGGACAGCCCCCCCGGGGAGCTGTTTTTT. Its protein is CASSSDSPPGELFF. The chain joins TRBV11-1 to TRBJ2-2; weak D call: TRBD1 (6 bases). The V gene's germline CDR1 is SGHAT and CDR2 FQDESV (reference sequence). The CDR3 consists of 14 residues. V was cut by 4 bases and J by 6 bases, with 12 bases left in between.

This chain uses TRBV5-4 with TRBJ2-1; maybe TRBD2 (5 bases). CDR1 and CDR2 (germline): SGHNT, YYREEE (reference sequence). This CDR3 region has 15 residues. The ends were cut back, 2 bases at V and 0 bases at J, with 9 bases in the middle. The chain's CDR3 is CASSLPAASYNEQFF. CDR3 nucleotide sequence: TGTGCCAGCAGCTTACCAGCGGCCTCCTACAATGAGCAGTTCTTC.

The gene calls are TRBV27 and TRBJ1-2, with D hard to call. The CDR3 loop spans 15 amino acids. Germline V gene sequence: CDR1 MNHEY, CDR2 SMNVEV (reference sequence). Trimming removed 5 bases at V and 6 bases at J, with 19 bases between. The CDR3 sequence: CASSPRVEPTNGYTF. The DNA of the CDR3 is TGTGCCAGCAGTCCCCGTGTCGAGCCGACTAATGGCTACACCTTC.

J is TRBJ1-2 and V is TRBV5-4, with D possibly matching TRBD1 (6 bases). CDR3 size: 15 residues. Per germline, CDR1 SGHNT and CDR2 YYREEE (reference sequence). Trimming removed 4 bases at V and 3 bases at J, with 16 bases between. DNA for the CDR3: TGTGCCAGCAGCCCGTTAAGGACAGTCGACTATGGCTACACCTTC. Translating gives CASSPLRTVDYGYTF.

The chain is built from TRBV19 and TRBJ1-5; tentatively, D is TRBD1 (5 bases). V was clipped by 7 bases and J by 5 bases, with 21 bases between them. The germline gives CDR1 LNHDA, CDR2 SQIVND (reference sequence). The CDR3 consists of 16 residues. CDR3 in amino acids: CASIGLAGPKDQPQHF. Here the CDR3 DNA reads TGTGCCAGTATTGGGTTGGCGGGACCGAAGGATCAGCCCCAGCATTTT.

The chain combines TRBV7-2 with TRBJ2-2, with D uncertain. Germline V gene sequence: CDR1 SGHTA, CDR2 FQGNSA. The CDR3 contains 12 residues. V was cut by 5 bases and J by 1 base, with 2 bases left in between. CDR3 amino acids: CASSLNTGELFF. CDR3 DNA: TGTGCCAGCAGCCTGAACACCGGGGAGCTGTTTTTT.

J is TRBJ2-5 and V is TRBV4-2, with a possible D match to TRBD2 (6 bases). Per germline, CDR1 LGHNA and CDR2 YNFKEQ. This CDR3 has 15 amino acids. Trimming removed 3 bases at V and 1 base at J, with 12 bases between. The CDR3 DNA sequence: TGTGCCAGCAGCCAGACTAGAGGAGCCCAAGAGACCCAGTACTTC. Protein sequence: CASSQTRGAQETQYF.

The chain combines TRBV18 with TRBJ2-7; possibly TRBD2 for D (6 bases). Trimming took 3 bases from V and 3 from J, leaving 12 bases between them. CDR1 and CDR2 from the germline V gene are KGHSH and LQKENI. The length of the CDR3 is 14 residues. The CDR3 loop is CASSPGGDLYEQYF. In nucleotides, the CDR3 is TGTGCCAGCTCACCCGGCGGGGACCTCTACGAGCAGTACTTC. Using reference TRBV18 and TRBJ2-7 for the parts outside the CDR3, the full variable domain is NAGVMQNPRHLVRRRGQEARLRCSPMKGHSHVYWYRQLPEEGLKFMVYLQKENIIDESGMPKERFSAEFPKEGPSILRIQQVVRGDSAAYFCASSPGGDLYEQYFGPGTRLTVT.

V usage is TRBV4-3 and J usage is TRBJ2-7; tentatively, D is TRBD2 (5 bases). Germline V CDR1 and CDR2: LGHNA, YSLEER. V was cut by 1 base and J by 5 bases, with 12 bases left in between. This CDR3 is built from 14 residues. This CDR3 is CASSQGGSRDEQYF. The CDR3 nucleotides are TGCGCCAGCAGCCAAGGGGGTTCGCGGGACGAGCAGTACTTC.

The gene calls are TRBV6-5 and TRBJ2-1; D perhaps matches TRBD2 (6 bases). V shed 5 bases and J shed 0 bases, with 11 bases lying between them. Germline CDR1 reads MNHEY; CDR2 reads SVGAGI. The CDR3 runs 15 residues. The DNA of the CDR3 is TGTGCCAGCAGTGCGGGAAGGGGCTCCTACAATGAGCAGTTCTTC. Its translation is CASSAGRGSYNEQFF.

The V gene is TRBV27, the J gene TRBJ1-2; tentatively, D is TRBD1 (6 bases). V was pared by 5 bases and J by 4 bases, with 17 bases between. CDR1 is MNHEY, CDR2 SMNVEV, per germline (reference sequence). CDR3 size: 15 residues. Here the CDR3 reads CASSLSSSDSYGYTF. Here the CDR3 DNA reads TGTGCCAGCAGTCTCTCATCTTCGGACAGCTATGGCTACACCTTC.

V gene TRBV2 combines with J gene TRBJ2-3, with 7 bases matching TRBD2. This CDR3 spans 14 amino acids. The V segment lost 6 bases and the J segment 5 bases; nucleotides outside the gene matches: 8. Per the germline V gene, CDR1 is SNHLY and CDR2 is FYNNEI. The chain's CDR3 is CASSLMGGEDTQYF. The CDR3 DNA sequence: TGTGCCAGCAGCCTCATGGGGGGGGAAGATACGCAGTATTTT.

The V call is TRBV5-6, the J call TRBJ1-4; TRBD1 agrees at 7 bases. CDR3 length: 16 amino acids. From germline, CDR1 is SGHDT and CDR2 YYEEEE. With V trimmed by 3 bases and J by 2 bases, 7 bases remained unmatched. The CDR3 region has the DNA TGTGCCAGCAGCTGGGGACAACAGGGGACTAATGAAAAACTGTTTTTT. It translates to CASSWGQQGTNEKLFF.